This T cell receptor beta chain derives from a study of cytomegalovirus exposure and HLA in healthy donors (dated by TCRdb to 2016 to 2017). A note on the overall study: In an earlier analysis of 587 of the donors, under 300 Gb of sequence data and 117 million unique TCR beta sequences from about 180 million T cells were reported. Alongside the repertoire data, information on donor age, sex, ethnicity and CMV serostatus was compiled. On average, about 200,000 unique TCR beta nucleotide sequences were sequenced per donor among some 430 genotyped donors of the cohort, with 15% to 20% of those sequences being non-productive. Rather than using new phenotypic data, the later analysis identified candidate immune exposures from TCR beta sequences and from how often those sequences occurred across donors. The number of typed donors differed by locus: about 620-630 for A, B, C, DRB1 and DQB1; 500 to 550 for DQA1; some 610 for DPA1; and 450 to 480 for DPB1. In addition to the first cohort of 500 to 850 subjects, a separate validation cohort of 130 or so different subjects was used. In a later analysis, previously published TCR beta repertoires from several hundred donors were re-analyzed and high-resolution HLA genotyping was added so that TCR occurrence patterns could be studied. Every discovery cohort repertoire had been produced on one sequencing platform. Because of strong linkage in the cohort, roughly five DR-DQ haplotypes were treated as single units for association and clustering. Of the roughly 400 genotyped donors, approximately 83% fell in the genetic ancestry cluster associated with self-reported Caucasian donors. To predict cytomegalovirus infection status, the study combined high-throughput TCR immunosequencing, statistical association of individual TCRs with disease status, and machine learning. The study was designed to test whether signatures of past pathogen exposure could be identified by cataloging public T cell receptors. Using immunosequencing, the study profiled T cell repertoires from about 610 subjects and related those repertoires to cytomegalovirus serostatus. An early release covering roughly 600 HLA-typed donors comprised about 310 gigabases of sequencing data and 85 million to 100 million unique TCR sequences. In an earlier analysis of over 550 of the donors, high-throughput TCR beta sequencing was used to judge whether each TCR beta V gene segment behaved as functional or pseudogenic. Genome-wide SNP genotypes for about 55% of the roughly 670 donors were used in a later genetic analysis, which treated that subset as a discovery cohort. HLA typing included class I and class II loci at four-digit resolution. General study outcomes and caveats: The study gave a list of 150 to 200 TCR beta chains associated with cytomegalovirus. The 87-base-pair reads could not distinguish some IMGT-functional V segments, including TRBV6-2 and TRBV6-3, so those segments were excluded. A later analysis reported that several top co-occurrence clusters appeared linked to parvovirus B19, influenza, CMV and Epstein-Barr virus. In both the original and validation cohorts, the classifier was reported to diagnose cytomegalovirus status with high specificity and sensitivity. In a later genetic analysis, a missense DCLRE1C variant was associated with V-gene and J-gene trimming of TCR beta chains, and the association was replicated in an independent cohort. In an earlier analysis of around 500 of the donors, most TCR beta V segments appeared in productive rearrangements about 87% or about 30% of the time, broadly matching IMGT annotations. Most TCR sequences were observed very rarely across donors, whereas some public TCRs were present in many individuals. A later analysis found that most CMV-associated TCR beta chains appeared HLA-restricted, with HLA associations seemingly driven largely by CMV exposure. A further reported finding was that TCR beta sequences accurately predicted the HLA-A and HLA-B alleles for most subjects in the first cohort. The sequencing pipeline was judged likely to have produced a cluster of highly shared sequence variants as a technical artifact. The only immune exposure information available for the cohort was CMV serostatus. In a later analysis, HLA-associated TCR beta chains were found to be more clonally expanded and to have lower generation probabilities than equally common non-associated chains. It was suggested by the authors that the approach could potentially be generalized to other disease states and immunological phenotypes. In a later analysis, TCR association rates were found to vary across HLA loci, with the most associated TCRs seen for DRB1 alleles and the fewest for HLA-C alleles. At a false discovery rate of 0.05, a later analysis linked around 15,000 TCR beta sequences to specific HLA alleles. Only TCR beta chains were sequenced in this cohort, and the absence of alpha or paired-chain data limited detectable features. Because counts were too low, about 18 rarely observed V segments, including chromosome 9 orphons, were excluded from the earlier analysis of 587 of the donors. Roughly uniform sequencing depth across donors was assumed in presence/absence analyses, although this assumption may not hold. A few of the identified cytomegalovirus-associated TCR beta chains were confirmed in vitro to be specific for cytomegalovirus antigens. Because HLA typing was unavailable for some donors at each locus, only the typed subset was used in association tests. Correlated functional status among segregating V segments might reflect linkage disequilibrium, but an unknown experimental factor could not be ruled out. According to a later genetic analysis, donors in an Asian-associated ancestry cluster had fewer N-insertions in productive TCRs than the roughly 670-donor mean. Strong co-occurrence of HLA alleles, especially DR and DQ, made assigning TCR associations to individual alleles difficult.

Taken from the germline V gene, the CDR1 and CDR2 loops are MDHEN and SYDVKM. Including the terminal cysteine and phenylalanine, the CDR3 comprises 14 residues. Just CDR3 DNA is preserved here, 42 bases in frame from base 1. Cut back by 4 bases and 4 bases, the V and J ends lie 14 bases apart. The method was the immunoSEQ multiplex PCR assay. For the multiplex PCR, a mixture combining 60 forward primers for TCR Vbeta segments and 13 reverse primers for TCR Jbeta segments was used. A multiplex PCR assay on genomic DNA amplified the CDR3 region of rearranged TCR beta genes. The amplified TCR beta libraries were sequenced on the Illumina HiSeq System as 87-base-pair reads. In the original analysis: A later analysis counted tens of millions of unique TCR beta chains across the 600 to 850 repertoires, and approximately 11 million of these chains were shared by at least two donors. A nearest-neighbor algorithm error-corrected the raw reads and collapsed the reads into unique sequences, merging closely related sequences to remove PCR and sequencing errors. Alignment of CDR3 sequences to IMGT reference sequences was used to assign V, D and J gene segments. For a sequence to be retained, a match of at least six nucleotides to both a V gene segment and a J gene segment was required. A rearrangement counted as productive if the CDR3 had no stop codons and remained in frame with V and J, and every other rearrangement counted as non-productive. CDR3 was defined by IMGT convention, running from the second conserved V-encoded cysteine to the conserved J-encoded phenylalanine. In an earlier analysis of 587 of the donors, sequences lacking an unambiguous match to a single V gene segment were excluded. An earlier analysis of several hundred of the donors called V segments functional above 56.7% productive rearrangements and segregating when the between-donor standard deviation exceeded 5%. A statistical classification framework was built for diagnosing cytomegalovirus status from the catalog of TCR beta chain sequences. V and J gene assignment, in a later analysis, came from comparing TCR nucleotide sequences with IMGT/GENE-DB human TR gene sequences. A later analysis assigned CDR3 sequences and most-parsimonious VDJ recombination scenarios with the TCRdist pipeline. In a later analysis, every TCR beta chain was defined by the combination of its CDR3 amino acid sequence and its V-gene family, and reads without a unique V-gene family were dropped. In a later analysis, several hundred highly shared, low-generation-probability nucleotide sequences were removed to address suspected cross-contamination and a sequencing artifact. A later analysis calculated a clonal expansion index for each public chain from normalized within-repertoire ranks of inferred template counts. In a later analysis, generation probabilities were computed with a VDJ recombination model fitted to out-of-frame rearrangements, and the resulting probabilities were checked against IGoR. In a later analysis, TCR-TCR, TCR-HLA and TCR-CMV co-occurrence was scored with hypergeometric tests, and a repertoire-size bias correction was applied to TCR pairs. A later analysis estimated false discovery rates by permuting HLA or CMV assignments 20 times. In a later analysis, co-occurring TCRs were grouped using DBSCAN, and TCRdist sequence similarity was added for clustering within HLA-allele-positive subsets. Repertoires with fewer than 30,000 or more than 120,000 public chains, plus five repertoires with anomalous nucleotide sharing, were excluded from co-occurrence clustering. The table was pulled from immuneACCESS by TCRdb, which kept in-frame rearrangements only. Such tables lose some clones; where checked, under half of the loss comes from unresolved V genes, and the rest has no known cause. From that table come the V and J calls and clone size; the DNA was used to work out D and trimming. The sample table lists about 200,000 clones, 80% to 90% of them with a count of one. The ten most abundant clones make up around 0.3% of the sample.

In total, approximately 690 healthy bone marrow donors made up the cohort. At the time of sampling, all cohort members were nominally healthy, though unrecorded immune exposures were likely present. The donor tested CMV seronegative and was one of the 352 seronegative cohort members. Every donor gave a peripheral blood sample, and the peripheral blood mononuclear cells from that sample were used for TCR beta sequencing. The Qiagen DNeasy Blood Extraction Kit was used to extract genomic DNA from the blood cell samples. Note on this clone: Its antigen is currently not known. No clone much larger than this one lies a single base away; base qualities are absent.

This clonotype was sampled from a woman aged 30 to 39 in good health and CMV-seronegative. The sequence is built from TRBV28 and TRBJ2-7; a tentative D match to TRBD1 spans 5 bases. Sequenced: PBMCs. In nucleotide form, the sequence is TGTGCCAGCAGTTCCCCAGGGATAGAATACGAGCAGTACTTC. It translates as CASSSPGIEYEQYF.